Listed here are 4 T cell receptor beta chains from one sample, sequenced in a study of T cells in pancreatic ductal adenocarcinoma. Surgery without prior neoadjuvant therapy was the treatment of the selected pancreatic ductal adenocarcinoma patients. Measured with immunoSEQ multiplex PCR; TCRdb has only the in-frame clones, and not every one. The sample has around 31,000 clones, approximately 92% seen once. Specimen: PBMCs. All receptors derive from a human donor with pancreatic ductal adenocarcinoma.

The chain links TRBV23-1 to TRBJ1-1; no reliable D call. TRBV23-1 is an ORF, and what it does is uncertain. This CDR3 has 15 amino acids. With 2 bases removed from V and 3 bases from J, the gap between germline ends came to 13 bases. The CDR3 sequence: CASSQKTCRDTEAFF. The CDR3, as DNA: TGCGCCAGCAGTCAAAAGACATGTAGGGACACTGAAGCTTTCTTT.

V gene TRBV29-1 combines with J gene TRBJ2-7; TRBD2 agrees at 10 bases. Looked up from germline, CDR1 is SQVTM and CDR2 is ANQGSEA. The junction had 13 bases not matched to a gene; V was cut back by 6 bases and J by 2 bases. The CDR3 runs 16 residues. CDR3 region: CSVAPRLAGGTYEQYF. For the CDR3, the DNA is TGCAGCGTGGCCCCCCGATTAGCGGGAGGCACCTACGAGCAGTACTTC.

This clone was seen only once. A read error may produce the germline difference seen at one junction end. The chain recombines TRBV6-6 with TRBJ2-7, with D possibly being TRBD1 (6 bases). The CDR3 is 14 amino acids. Germline loops: CDR1 MNHNY, CDR2 SVGAGI (reference sequence). Written as DNA, the CDR3 is TGTGCCAGCAGTCACTCGGACAGTTCCTACGAGCAGTACTTC. Its protein is CASSHSDSSYEQYF.

The V gene is TRBV9, the J gene TRBJ1-1; D not resolved. The germline CDR1 and CDR2 sequences are SGDLS and YYNGEE. The CDR3 spans 14 residues. Trimming removed 4 bases from V and 4 bases from J, with 14 bases in between. The CDR3 sequence: CASSTRVGGTEAFF. CDR3 nucleotide sequence: TGTGCCAGCAGCACCCGGGTGGGAGGCACTGAAGCTTTCTTT.